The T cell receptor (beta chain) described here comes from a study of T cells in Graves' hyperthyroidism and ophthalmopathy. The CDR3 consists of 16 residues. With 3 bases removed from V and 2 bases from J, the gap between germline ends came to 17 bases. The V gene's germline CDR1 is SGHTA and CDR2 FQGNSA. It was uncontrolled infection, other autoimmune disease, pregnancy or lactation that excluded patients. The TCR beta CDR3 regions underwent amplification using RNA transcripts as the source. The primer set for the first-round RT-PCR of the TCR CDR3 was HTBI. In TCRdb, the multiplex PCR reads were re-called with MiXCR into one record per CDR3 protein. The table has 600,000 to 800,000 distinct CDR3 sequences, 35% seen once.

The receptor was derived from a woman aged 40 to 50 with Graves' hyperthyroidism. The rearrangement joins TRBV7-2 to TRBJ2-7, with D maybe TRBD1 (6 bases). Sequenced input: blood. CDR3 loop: CASSLSLRGGTYEQYF. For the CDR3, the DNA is TGTGCCAGCAGCTTGTCGTTGCGAGGGGGTACCTACGAGCAGTACTTC.